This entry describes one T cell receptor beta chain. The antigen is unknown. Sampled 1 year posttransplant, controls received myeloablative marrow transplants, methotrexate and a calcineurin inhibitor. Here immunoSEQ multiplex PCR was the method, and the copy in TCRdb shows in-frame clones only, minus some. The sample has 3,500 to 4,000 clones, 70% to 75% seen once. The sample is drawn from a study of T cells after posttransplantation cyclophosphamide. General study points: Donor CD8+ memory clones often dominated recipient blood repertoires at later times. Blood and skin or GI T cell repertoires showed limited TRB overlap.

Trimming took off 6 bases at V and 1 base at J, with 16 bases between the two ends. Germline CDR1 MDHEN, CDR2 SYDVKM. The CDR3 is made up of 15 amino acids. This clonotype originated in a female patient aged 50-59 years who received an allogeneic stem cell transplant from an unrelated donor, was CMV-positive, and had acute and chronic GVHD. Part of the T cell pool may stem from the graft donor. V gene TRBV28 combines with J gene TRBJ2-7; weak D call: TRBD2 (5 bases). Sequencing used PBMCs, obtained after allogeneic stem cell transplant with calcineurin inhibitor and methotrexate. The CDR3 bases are TGTGCCAGCAGAGAATATAGGACTCTATCCTACGAGCAGTACTTC. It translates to CASREYRTLSYEQYF.